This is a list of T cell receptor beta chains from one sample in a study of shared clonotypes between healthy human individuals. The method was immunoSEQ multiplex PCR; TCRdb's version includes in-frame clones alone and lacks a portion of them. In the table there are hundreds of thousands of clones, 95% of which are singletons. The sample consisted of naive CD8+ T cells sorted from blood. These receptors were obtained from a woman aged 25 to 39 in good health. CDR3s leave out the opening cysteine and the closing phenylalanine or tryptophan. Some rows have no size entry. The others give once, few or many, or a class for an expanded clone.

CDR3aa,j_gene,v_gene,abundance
SVGGGGAGYEQY,NA,TRBV29-1,NA
SVITPGGDTQY,TRBJ2-3,TRBV29-1,NA
ASSFGLAGLSSYEQY,TRBJ2-7,TRBV5-1,NA
ASSLGRNTEAF,TRBJ1-1,TRBV27,NA
ASSLKTRTGNQPQH,TRBJ1-5,TRBV28,NA
ASSLYWEGPNYEQY,TRBJ2-7,TRBV28,NA
ASSPEYPSSYNEQF,TRBJ2-1,TRBV5-1,NA
ASSLAFGTGSLEAF,TRBJ1-1,TRBV5-1,NA
ASSVGQNQPQH,TRBJ1-5,TRBV9,few
ASREGVNSPLH,TRBJ1-6,TRBV28,NA
ASSLSRGTYSYEQY,TRBJ2-7,TRBV27,NA
ASSFFSLEDYEQY,TRBJ2-7,TRBV28,once
AWSRDTYTQY,TRBJ2-3,TRBV30,NA
ASSLYGSYEQY,TRBJ2-7,TRBV2,NA
ASSQDRTLLGNTEAF,TRBJ1-1,TRBV14,NA
ASSLETDETQY,TRBJ2-5,TRBV5-4,NA
ASSAGTGISTEAF,TRBJ1-1,TRBV9,NA
ASTYRGPSNEQF,TRBJ2-1,TRBV27,NA
ASSFGSIKGGSYEQY,TRBJ2-7,TRBV5-5,NA
ASSPGDSRAFEQY,TRBJ2-7,TRBV14,NA
ASSYSERNNEQF,TRBJ2-1,TRBV6-6,NA
SGILGPGELF,TRBJ2-2,TRBV29-1,NA
ASSTPGTKEETQY,TRBJ2-5,TRBV13,NA
ASSEISGLANEKLF,TRBJ1-4,TRBV6-1,once
ASSQEEGYTGELF,TRBJ2-2,TRBV4-2,NA
ASSLSWGTGELF,TRBJ2-2,TRBV27,NA
SVEVAAVDTEAF,TRBJ1-1,TRBV29-1,NA
ATSYLIAASTDTQY,TRBJ2-3,TRBV15,NA
SASGEGELF,TRBJ2-2,TRBV20-1,NA
ASSEDNTYEQY,TRBJ2-7,TRBV5-1,NA
ASSRLAGASSYNEQF,TRBJ2-1,TRBV2,NA
ASSSARGTEAF,TRBJ1-1,TRBV11-2,NA
ASKPGTEVYEQY,TRBJ2-7,TRBV27,NA
ASSLIGGKLF,TRBJ1-4,TRBV19,NA
ASSGTGGEQY,TRBJ2-7,TRBV19,once
ASSPDAGALSQPQH,TRBJ1-5,TRBV18,NA
ASSLQTGGGTDTQY,TRBJ2-3,TRBV2,NA
ASSVALKGPSNYGYT,TRBJ1-2,TRBV9,NA
ASSLTGGPYNEQF,TRBJ2-1,TRBV28,NA
AWIIGERTYEQY,TRBJ2-7,TRBV30,NA
ATRRFNQPQH,TRBJ1-5,TRBV28,NA
ASSWGVGAYEQY,TRBJ2-7,TRBV5-6,NA
ASSSSGSVWGTDTQY,TRBJ2-3,TRBV27,NA
ASSQGENYGYT,TRBJ1-2,TRBV27,NA